This entry features one T cell receptor beta chain sequence. The germline V gene encodes CDR1 SGHTA and CDR2 FQGTGA. The J segment lost 3 bases and the V segment lost 2 bases, leaving 3 bases of the junction unmatched. The CDR3 spans 15 residues. The data are from a study of technical replicates of blood from several donors. The repertoire was sequenced with immunoSEQ multiplex PCR; TCRdb's copy has only in-frame clones and lacks some. The table lists just over 70,000 clones, approximately 93% of them singletons, with around 0.37% in the top ten. The sequencing input was T cells isolated from PBMCs. The TCR comes from a human donor in good health. V and J are TRBV7-3 and TRBJ2-1, with 8 bases lining up with TRBD2. CDR3 nucleotide sequence: TGTGCCAGCAGCTTACTAGCGGGTAGCTACAATGAGCAGTTCTTC. Translating it yields CASSLLAGSYNEQFF.